This T cell receptor (beta chain) originates from a study of T cell repertoires in cytomegalovirus infection. One entry per CDR3 protein results from TCRdb running MiXCR on the reads. This table holds hundreds of thousands of distinct CDR3 sequences, about a third found once. This clonotype showed up just a few times. The antigen remains undetermined. V was trimmed by 8 bases and J by 3 bases, leaving 10 bases between them. CDR1 is SNHLY, CDR2 FYNNEI, per germline. This CDR3 is 12 amino acids long. This specimen consisted of cultured CD8+ T cells from PBMCs, obtained from culture after CMV antigen stimulation. The TCR was taken from a human donor in good health (CMV status not recorded). Some clones in this sample may be carry-over from other donors' samples. This chain connects TRBV2 to TRBJ1-2; D not resolved. CDR3 DNA: TGTGCCAGCCAGAGGGTTGACTATGGCTACACCTTC. Encoded protein: CASQRVDYGYTF.